The 14 T cell receptor beta chains in this list originate from one sample, sequenced in a study of cytotoxic CD8 clonotypes in ibrutinib-treated CLL. Assay used: immunoSEQ multiplex PCR; TCRdb lists only in-frame clones, some missing. The repertoire includes 200,000 to 250,000 clones, more than 70% of them detected once, and over 10% sits in the top ten. The input for sequencing was PBMCs, taken after 12 months of ibrutinib treatment. Receptors were obtained from a human donor with chronic lymphocytic leukemia.

The chain carries TRBV6-1 and TRBJ2-5; no reliable D call. This CDR3 region has 13 residues. Trimming stripped 5 bases from V and 5 bases from J, with 12 bases between. The germline V gene has CDR1 MNHNS and CDR2 SASEGT. CDR3 in DNA: TGTGCCAGCAGTCTTACACTTCGGGAGACCCAGTACTTC. Translating it yields CASSLTLRETQYF.

The chain employs TRBV7-2 and TRBJ1-5; 8 bases agree with TRBD1. V lost 4 bases and J lost 5; bases outside the gene matches: 7. The CDR3 length is 15 residues. Germline assignment: CDR1 SGHTA and CDR2 FQGNSA. The CDR3 DNA follows: TGTGCCAGCAGCTACGGACAGGGCTCCCATCAGCCCCAGCATTTT. It translates to CASSYGQGSHQPQHF.

This sequence joins TRBV27 and TRBJ2-1; tentatively, D is TRBD2 (5 bases). Germline V gene sequence: CDR1 MNHEY, CDR2 SMNVEV (reference sequence). The CDR3 loop spans 13 amino acids. V was trimmed by 9 bases and J by 1 base, leaving 10 bases between them. The CDR3 DNA is TGTGCCAGTCGGACGGGGTCCTACAATGAGCAGTTCTTC. As protein: CASRTGSYNEQFF.

The rearrangement joins TRBV25-1 to TRBJ2-7, with 13 bases lining up with TRBD2. Looked up from germline, CDR1 is MGHDK and CDR2 is SYGVNS. The trim removed 1 base at V and 1 base at J, leaving 7 bases unmatched. The CDR3 loop spans 18 amino acids. The CDR3 DNA reads TGTGCCAGCAGTGAATTCCCCATGGGACTAGCGGGGTCCTACGAGCAGTACTTC. Residues: CASSEFPMGLAGSYEQYF.

The chain carries TRBV9 and TRBJ1-2, with D unclear. The germline CDR1 and CDR2 sequences are SGDLS and YYNGEE. This CDR3 region has 13 residues. The ends were cut back, 0 bases at V and 2 bases at J, with 5 bases in the middle. Written as DNA, the CDR3 is TGTGCCAGCAGCGTAGAAGGGAACTATGGCTACACCTTC. Translation: CASSVEGNYGYTF.

J is TRBJ1-1 and V is TRBV6-5; D unresolved. CDR3 length: 14 residues. V gave up 0 bases and J gave up 6 bases, with 11 bases separating them. CDR1 and CDR2 from the germline V gene are MNHEY and SVGAGI. The CDR3 region has the DNA TGTGCCAGCAGTTACTCGGCGGTATATGCTGAAGCTTTCTTT. Its translation: CASSYSAVYAEAFF.

This clone was observed once. The sample contains more than one DNA sequence encoding this CDR3. The chain recombines TRBV6-1 with TRBJ1-1; D is ambiguous. The CDR3 contains 11 residues. Trimming took 7 bases from V and 1 from J, leaving 4 bases between them. Germline V CDR1 and CDR2: MNHNS, SASEGT. DNA for the CDR3: TGTGCCAGCAACCGGAACACTGAAGCTTTCTTT. As protein: CASNRNTEAFF.

The chain combines TRBV27 with TRBJ2-7, with 8 bases aligning to TRBD1. Germline V CDR1 and CDR2: MNHEY, SMNVEV (reference sequence). V lost 6 bases and J lost 4; bases outside the gene matches: 11. The CDR3 extends over 15 amino acids. CDR3 in DNA: TGTGCCAGCAGCCGAATTCCAGGGGGCGCGTACGAGCAGTACTTC. It specifies CASSRIPGGAYEQYF.

This rearrangement joins TRBV5-1 to TRBJ2-7; the D call may be TRBD1 or TRBD2 (5 bases each). The CDR3 runs to 15 residues. Germline V gives CDR1 SGHRS, CDR2 YFSETQ. Between the trimmed V and J ends, which lost 2 bases and 7 bases, there was a span of 19 bases. CDR3 DNA: TGCGCCAGCAGCTTATCCGAGACAGCTACGGGGGAGCAGTACTTC. As protein: CASSLSETATGEQYF.

This clone has a single count. The V call is TRBV9, the J call TRBJ2-5, with D tentatively TRBD1 (5 bases). The germline V gene encodes CDR1 SGDLS and CDR2 YYNGEE. This CDR3 comprises 14 residues. Deletions cut 0 bases from V and 5 bases from J, with 11 bases between. The CDR3 region is CASSVDPQGETQYF. The CDR3 nucleotides are TGTGCCAGCAGCGTAGACCCCCAGGGTGAGACCCAGTACTTC.

This chain connects TRBV5-4 to TRBJ1-2; D gene uncertain. The CDR3 spans 13 residues. The germline gives CDR1 SGHNT, CDR2 YYREEE (reference sequence). Trimming shortened V by 0 bases and J by 14 bases, and 17 bases separated the two germline ends. The CDR3 protein is CASSLARDRGRTF. CDR3 DNA sequence: TGTGCCAGCAGCTTGGCCAGAGACCGAGGCCGGACCTTC. The entire variable domain, with the rest obtained from reference TRBV5-4 and TRBJ1-2, is as follows: ETGVTQSPTHLIKTRGQQVTLRCSSQSGHNTVSWYQQALGQGPQFIFQYYREEENGRGNFPPRFSGLQFPNYSSELNVNALELDDSALYLCASSLARDRGRTFGSGTRLTVV.

The chain couples TRBV9 to TRBJ2-7; 8 bases are shared with TRBD1. Per germline, CDR1 SGDLS and CDR2 YYNGEE. The CDR3 runs 15 residues. Trimming took 3 bases from V and 4 from J; bases not matched to a gene: 9. The CDR3 DNA is TGTGCCAGCAGCGAGCAGACAGGGGAAGTGTACGAGCAGTACTTC. Translating gives CASSEQTGEVYEQYF.

In this sample, this clone turned up once. Here the CDR3 reads CASSAGTSGGQETQYF. In DNA form, the CDR3 reads TGTGCCAGCAGCGCCGGGACTAGCGGGGGGCAAGAGACCCAGTACTTC. This sequence joins TRBV5-4 and TRBJ2-5, with 15 positions matching TRBD2. The germline gives CDR1 SGHNT, CDR2 YYREEE (reference sequence). V lost 4 bases and J lost 2; bases outside the gene matches: 3. The length of the CDR3 is 16 residues.

V gene TRBV5-1 combines with J gene TRBJ2-7; TRBD2 is a possible D gene (6 bases). The CDR3 length is 15 residues. CDR1 and CDR2 (germline): SGHRS, YFSETQ. V gave up 4 bases and J gave up 2 bases, with 16 bases separating them. As DNA, the CDR3 is TGCGCCAGCAGCCCGCGACTAGATTCTCCCTACGAGCAGTACTTC. It is translated as CASSPRLDSPYEQYF.